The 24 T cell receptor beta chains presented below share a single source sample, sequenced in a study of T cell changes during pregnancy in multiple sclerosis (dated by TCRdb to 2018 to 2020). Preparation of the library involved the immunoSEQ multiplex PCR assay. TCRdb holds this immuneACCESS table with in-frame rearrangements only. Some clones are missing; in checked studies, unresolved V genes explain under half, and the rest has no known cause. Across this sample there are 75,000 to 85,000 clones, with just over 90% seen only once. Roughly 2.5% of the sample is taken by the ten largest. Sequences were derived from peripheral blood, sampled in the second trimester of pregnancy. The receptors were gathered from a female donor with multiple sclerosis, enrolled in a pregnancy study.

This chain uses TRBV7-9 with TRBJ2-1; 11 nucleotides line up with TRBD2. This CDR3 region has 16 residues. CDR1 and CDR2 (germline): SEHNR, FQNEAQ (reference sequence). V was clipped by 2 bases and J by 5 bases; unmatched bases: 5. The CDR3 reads CASSLTRTSGHNEQFF. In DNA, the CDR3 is TGTGCCAGCAGCTTAACAAGGACTAGCGGGCACAATGAGCAGTTCTTC.

The CDR3 nucleotides are TGTGCCACCGGAGGGGGCGGTTTGGTGGATACGCAGTATTTT. It yields the protein CATGGGGLVDTQYF. The chain is built from TRBV28 and TRBJ2-3, with D perhaps matching TRBD1 (7 bases). In germline, CDR1 is MDHEN, CDR2 SYDVKM. Trimming pared 10 bases from V and 6 bases from J, leaving 20 bases between. CDR3 size: 14 residues.

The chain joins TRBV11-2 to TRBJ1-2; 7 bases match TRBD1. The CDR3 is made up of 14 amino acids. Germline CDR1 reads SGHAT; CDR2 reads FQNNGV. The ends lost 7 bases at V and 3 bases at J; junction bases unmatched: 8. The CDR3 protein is CASTQGGGYYGYTF. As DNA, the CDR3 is TGTGCCAGCACCCAGGGGGGCGGGTACTATGGCTACACCTTC.

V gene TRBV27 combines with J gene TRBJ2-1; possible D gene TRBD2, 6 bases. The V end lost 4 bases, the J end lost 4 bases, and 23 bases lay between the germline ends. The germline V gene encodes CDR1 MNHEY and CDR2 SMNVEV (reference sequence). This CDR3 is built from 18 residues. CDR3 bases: TGTGCCAGCAGTTCGCTATCGGGACTCTACTTGGCTTACAATGAGCAGTTCTTC. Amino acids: CASSSLSGLYLAYNEQFF.

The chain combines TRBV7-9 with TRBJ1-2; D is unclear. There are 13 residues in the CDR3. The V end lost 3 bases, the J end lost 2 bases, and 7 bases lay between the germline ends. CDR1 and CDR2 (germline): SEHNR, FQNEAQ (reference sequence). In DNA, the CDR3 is TGTGCCAGCAGCTTTGGAGGGAACTATGGCTACACCTTC. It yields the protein CASSFGGNYGYTF.

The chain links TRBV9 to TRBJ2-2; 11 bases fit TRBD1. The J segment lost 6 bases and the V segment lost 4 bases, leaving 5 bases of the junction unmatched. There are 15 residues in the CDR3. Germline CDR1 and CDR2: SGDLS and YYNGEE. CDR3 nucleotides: TGTGCCAGCAGCCCTCCGGGACAGGGGGCCGGGGAGCTGTTTTTT. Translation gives CASSPPGQGAGELFF.

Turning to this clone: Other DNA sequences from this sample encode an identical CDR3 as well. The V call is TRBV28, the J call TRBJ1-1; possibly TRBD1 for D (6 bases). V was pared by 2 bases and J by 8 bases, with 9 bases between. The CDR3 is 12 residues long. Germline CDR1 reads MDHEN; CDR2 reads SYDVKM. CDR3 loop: CASSLLTGEAFF. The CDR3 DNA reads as TGTGCCAGCAGTTTACTAACAGGGGAAGCTTTCTTT.

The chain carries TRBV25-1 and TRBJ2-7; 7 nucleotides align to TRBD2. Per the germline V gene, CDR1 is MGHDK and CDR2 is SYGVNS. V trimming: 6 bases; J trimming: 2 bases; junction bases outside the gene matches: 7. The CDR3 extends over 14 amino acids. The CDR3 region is CASRPSGPPYEQYF. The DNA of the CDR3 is TGTGCCAGCAGACCTAGCGGTCCCCCCTACGAGCAGTACTTC.

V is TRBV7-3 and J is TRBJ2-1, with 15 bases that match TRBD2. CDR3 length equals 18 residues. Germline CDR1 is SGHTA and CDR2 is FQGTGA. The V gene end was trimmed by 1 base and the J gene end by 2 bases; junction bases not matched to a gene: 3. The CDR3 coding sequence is TGTGCCAGCAGCTTAATGGGGACTAGCGGGGGGCCCTACAATGAGCAGTTCTTC. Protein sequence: CASSLMGTSGGPYNEQFF.

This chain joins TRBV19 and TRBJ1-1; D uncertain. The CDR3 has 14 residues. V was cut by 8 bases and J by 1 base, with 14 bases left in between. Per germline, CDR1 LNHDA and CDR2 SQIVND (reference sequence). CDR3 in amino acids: CASSFIPSNTEAFF. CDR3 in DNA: TGTGCCAGTTCGTTTATCCCTTCGAACACTGAAGCTTTCTTT.

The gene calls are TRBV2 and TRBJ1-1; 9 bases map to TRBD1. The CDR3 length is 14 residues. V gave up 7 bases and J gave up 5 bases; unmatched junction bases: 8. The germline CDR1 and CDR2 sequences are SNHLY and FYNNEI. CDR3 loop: CASTGQGRRTEAFF. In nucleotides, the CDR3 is TGTGCCAGCACCGGACAGGGGAGAAGGACTGAAGCTTTCTTT.

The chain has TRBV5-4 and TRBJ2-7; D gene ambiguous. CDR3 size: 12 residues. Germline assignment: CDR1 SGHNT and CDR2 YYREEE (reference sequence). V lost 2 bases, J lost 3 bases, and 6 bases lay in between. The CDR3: CASSFESYEQYF. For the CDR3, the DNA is TGTGCCAGCAGCTTTGAGAGCTACGAGCAGTACTTC.

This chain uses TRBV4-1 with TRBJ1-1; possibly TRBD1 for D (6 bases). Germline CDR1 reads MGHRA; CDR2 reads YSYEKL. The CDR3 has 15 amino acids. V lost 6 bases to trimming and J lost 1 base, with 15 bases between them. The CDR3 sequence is CASRQLRGKNTEAFF. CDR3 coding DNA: TGCGCCAGCAGACAACTAAGGGGGAAGAACACTGAAGCTTTCTTT.

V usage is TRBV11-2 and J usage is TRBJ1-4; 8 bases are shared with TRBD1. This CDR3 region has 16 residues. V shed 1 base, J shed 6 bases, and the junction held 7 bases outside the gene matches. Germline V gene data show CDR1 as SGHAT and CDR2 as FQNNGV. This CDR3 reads CASSLAPGGADEKLFF. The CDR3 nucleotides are TGTGCCAGCAGCTTAGCCCCAGGGGGCGCGGATGAAAAACTGTTTTTT.

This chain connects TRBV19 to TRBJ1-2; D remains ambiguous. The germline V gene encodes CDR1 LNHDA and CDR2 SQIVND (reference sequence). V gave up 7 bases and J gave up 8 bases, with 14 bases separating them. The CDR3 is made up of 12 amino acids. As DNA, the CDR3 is TGTGCCAGTATCGGGCCCACGGGGGGCTACACCTTC. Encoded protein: CASIGPTGGYTF. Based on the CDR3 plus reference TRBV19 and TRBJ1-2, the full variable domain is DGGITQSPKYLFRKEGQNVTLSCEQNLNHDAMYWYRQDPGQGLRLIYYSQIVNDFQKGDIAEGYSVSREKKESFPLTVTSAQKNPTAFYLCASIGPTGGYTFGSGTRLTVV.

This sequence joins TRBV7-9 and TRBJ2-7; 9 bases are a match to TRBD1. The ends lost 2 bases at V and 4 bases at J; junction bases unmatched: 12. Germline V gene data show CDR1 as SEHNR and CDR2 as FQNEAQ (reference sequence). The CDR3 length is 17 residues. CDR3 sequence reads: CASSLPPGTGTIYEQYF. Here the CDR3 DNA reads TGTGCCAGCAGCTTACCACCCGGGACAGGGACAATTTACGAGCAGTACTTC.

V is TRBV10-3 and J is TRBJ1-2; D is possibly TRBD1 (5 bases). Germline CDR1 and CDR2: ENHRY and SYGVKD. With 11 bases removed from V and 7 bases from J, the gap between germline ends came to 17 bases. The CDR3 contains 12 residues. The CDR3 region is CAVRGVGVGYTF. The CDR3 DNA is TGTGCCGTACGCGGGGTAGGGGTTGGCTACACCTTC.

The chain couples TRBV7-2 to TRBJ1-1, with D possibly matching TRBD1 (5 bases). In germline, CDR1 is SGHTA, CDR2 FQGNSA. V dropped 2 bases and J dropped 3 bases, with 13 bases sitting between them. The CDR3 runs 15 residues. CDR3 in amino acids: CASSLILLGDTEAFF. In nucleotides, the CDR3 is TGTGCCAGCAGCTTAATACTTCTAGGGGACACTGAAGCTTTCTTT.

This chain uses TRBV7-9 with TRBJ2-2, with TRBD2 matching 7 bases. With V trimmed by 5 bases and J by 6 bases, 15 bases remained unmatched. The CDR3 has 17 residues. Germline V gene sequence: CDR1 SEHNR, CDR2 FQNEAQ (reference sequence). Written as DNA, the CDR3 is TGTGCCAGCAGCACACTACGGACTAGTCATAGCGCCGGGGAGCTGTTTTTT. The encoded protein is CASSTLRTSHSAGELFF.

DNA of the CDR3: TGCGCCAGCAGCCATCTTTTTAGGGGGCGCGTGAACACTGAAGCTTTCTTT. This encodes CASSHLFRGRVNTEAFF. V and J are TRBV4-1 and TRBJ1-1; the match to TRBD1 covers 7 bases. The CDR3 spans 17 residues. Germline V gene sequence: CDR1 MGHRA, CDR2 YSYEKL. V lost 3 bases, J lost 0 bases, and 10 bases stayed unmatched.

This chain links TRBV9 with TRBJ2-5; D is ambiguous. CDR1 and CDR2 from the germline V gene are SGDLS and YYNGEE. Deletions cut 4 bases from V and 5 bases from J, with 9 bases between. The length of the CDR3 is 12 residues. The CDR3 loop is CASSPVAETQYF. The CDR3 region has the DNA TGTGCCAGCAGCCCCGTTGCGGAGACCCAGTACTTC. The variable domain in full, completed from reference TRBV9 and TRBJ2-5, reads DSGVTQTPKHLITATGQRVTLRCSPRSGDLSVYWYQQSLDQGLQFLIQYYNGEERAKGNILERFSAQQFPDLHSELNLSSLELGDSALYFCASSPVAETQYFGPGTRLLVL.

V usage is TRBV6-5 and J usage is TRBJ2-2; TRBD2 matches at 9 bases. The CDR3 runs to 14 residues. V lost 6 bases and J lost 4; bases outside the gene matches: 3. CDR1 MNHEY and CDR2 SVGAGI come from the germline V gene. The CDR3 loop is CASRRGGSTGELFF. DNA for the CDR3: TGTGCCAGCAGGCGGGGGGGATCCACCGGGGAGCTGTTTTTT.

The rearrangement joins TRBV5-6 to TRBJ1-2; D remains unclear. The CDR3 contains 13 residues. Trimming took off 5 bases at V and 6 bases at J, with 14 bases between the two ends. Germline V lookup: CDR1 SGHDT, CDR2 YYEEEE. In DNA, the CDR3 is TGTGCCAGCAGATCGACAAGCTACCATGGCTACACCTTC. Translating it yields CASRSTSYHGYTF.

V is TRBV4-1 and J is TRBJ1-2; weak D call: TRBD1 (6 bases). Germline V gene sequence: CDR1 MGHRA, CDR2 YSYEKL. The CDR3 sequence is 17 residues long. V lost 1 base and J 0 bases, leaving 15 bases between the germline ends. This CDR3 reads CASSQGFQGRANYGYTF. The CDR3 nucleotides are TGCGCCAGCAGCCAAGGGTTTCAGGGGAGAGCTAACTATGGCTACACCTTC.